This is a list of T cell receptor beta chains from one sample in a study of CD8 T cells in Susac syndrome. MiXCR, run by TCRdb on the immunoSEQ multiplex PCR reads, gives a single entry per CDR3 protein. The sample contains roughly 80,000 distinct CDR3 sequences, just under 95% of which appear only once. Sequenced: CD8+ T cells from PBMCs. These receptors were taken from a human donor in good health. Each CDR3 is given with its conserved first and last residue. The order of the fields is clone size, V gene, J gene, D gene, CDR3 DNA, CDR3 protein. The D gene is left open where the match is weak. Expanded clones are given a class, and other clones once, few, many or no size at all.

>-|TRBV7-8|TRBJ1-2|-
TGTGCCAGCAGCCGGGATGGGGCGGAGGGCTACACCTTC
CASSRDGAEGYTF
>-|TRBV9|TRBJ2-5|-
TGTGCCAGCAGCGTAGCCCTAACAATAGAGACCCAGTACTTC
CASSVALTIETQYF
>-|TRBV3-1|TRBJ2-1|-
TGTGCCAGCAGCCAAGAGGGTATCAATGAGCAGTTCTTC
CASSQEGINEQFF
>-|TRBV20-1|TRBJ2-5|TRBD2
TGCAGTGCTAGCCAAGCGGGGGGGCCGGAGGAGACCCAGTACTTC
CSASQAGGPEETQYF
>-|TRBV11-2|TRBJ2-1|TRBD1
TGTGCCAGCCTACCCAGGGGGTCCAATGAGCAGTTCTTC
CASLPRGSNEQFF
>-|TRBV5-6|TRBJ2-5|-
TGTGCCAGCAGACAGGACCCTACCTGGGAGGACTTC
CASRQDPTWEDF
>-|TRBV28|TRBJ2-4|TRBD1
TGTGCCAGCGACGACGGACAGGGATGGGAAAACATTCAGTACTTC
CASDDGQGWENIQYF
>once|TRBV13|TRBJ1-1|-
TGTGCCAGCAACCCGACTCTACTGAACACTGAAGCTTTCTTT
CASNPTLLNTEAFF
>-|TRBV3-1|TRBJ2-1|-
TGTGCCAGCAGCCAAGGAATCCTCCGGGGGGCCCTCAATGAGCAGTTCTTC
CASSQGILRGALNEQFF
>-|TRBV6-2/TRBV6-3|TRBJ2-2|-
TGTGCCAGCAATCCGGACAGTAACACCGGGGAGCTGTTTTTT
CASNPDSNTGELFF
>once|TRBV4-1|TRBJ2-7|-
TGCGCCAGCAGCTACTTACCTCAGGGCGCCTACGAGCAGTACTTC
CASSYLPQGAYEQYF
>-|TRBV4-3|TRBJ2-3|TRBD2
TGCGCCAGCAGCCAAGAACATAGCCTAGCGGGTTGGAGCACAGATACGCAGTATTTT
CASSQEHSLAGWSTDTQYF
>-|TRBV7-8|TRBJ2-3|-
TGTGCCAGCAGCTTAAGTAGCGGCCATACGCAGTATTTT
CASSLSSGHTQYF
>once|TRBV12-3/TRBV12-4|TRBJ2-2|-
TGTGCCAGCAGTTTAGGGAGTTGGGAGCTGTTTTTT
CASSLGSWELFF
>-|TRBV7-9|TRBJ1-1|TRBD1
TGTGCCAGCAGCGACAGGGTGGTTGAAGCTTTCTTT
CASSDRVVEAFF